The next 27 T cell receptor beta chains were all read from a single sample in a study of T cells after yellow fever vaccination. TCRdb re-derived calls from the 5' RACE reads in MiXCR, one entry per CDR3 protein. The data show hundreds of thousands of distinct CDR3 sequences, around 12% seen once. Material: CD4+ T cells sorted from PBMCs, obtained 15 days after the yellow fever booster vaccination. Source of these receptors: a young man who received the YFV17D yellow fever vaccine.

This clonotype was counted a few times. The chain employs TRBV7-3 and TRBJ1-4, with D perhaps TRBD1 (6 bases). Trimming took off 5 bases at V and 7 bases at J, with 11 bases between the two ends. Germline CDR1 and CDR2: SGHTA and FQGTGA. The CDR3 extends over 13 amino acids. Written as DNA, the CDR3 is TGTGCCAGCAGCGCAGGGGTTGGTGAAAAACTGTTTTTT. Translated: CASSAGVGEKLFF.

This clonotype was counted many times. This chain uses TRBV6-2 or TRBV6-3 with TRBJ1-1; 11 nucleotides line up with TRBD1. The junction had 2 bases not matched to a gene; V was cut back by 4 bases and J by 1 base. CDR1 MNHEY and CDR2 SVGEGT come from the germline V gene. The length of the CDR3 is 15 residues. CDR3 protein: CASSSGTGGNTEAFF. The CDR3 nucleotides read TGTGCCAGCAGTTCCGGGACAGGGGGGAACACTGAAGCTTTCTTT.

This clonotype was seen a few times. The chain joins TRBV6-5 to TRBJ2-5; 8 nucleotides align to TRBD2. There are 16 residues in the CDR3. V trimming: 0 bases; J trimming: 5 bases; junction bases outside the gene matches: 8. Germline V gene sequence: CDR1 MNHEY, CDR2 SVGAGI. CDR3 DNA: TGTGCCAGCAGTTACTCCCCCCGGGGGGGAAGCGAGACCCAGTACTTC. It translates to CASSYSPRGGSETQYF.

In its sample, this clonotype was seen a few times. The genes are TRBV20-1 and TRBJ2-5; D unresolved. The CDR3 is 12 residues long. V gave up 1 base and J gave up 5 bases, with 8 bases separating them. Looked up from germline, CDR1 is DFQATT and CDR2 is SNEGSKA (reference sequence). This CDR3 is CSARVVVETQYF. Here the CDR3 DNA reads TGCAGTGCTAGAGTTGTAGTTGAGACCCAGTACTTC.

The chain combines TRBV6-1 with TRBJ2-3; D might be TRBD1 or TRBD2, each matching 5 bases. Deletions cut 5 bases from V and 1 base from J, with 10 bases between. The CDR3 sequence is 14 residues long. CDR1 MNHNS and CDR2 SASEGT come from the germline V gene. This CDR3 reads CASSRDGRTDTQYF. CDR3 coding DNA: TGTGCCAGCAGTCGGGACGGCCGCACAGATACGCAGTATTTT.

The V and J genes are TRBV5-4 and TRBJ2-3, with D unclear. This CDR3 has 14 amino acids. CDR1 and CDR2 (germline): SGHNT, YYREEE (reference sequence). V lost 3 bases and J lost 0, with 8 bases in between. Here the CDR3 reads CASSSSGSTDTQYF. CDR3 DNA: TGTGCCAGCAGCTCATCCGGGAGCACAGATACGCAGTATTTT.

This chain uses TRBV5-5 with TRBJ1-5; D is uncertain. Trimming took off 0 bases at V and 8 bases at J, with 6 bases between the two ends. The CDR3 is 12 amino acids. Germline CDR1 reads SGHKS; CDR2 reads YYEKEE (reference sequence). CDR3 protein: CASSLGTEPQHF. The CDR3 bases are TGTGCCAGCAGCTTGGGGACGGAGCCCCAGCATTTT.

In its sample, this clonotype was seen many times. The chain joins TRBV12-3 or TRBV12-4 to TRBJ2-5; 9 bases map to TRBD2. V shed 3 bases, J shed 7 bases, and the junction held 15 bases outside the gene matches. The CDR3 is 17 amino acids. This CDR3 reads CASSFRSSGGPVGTQYF. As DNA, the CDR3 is TGTGCCAGCAGTTTTAGATCGAGCGGGGGGCCCGTGGGGACCCAGTACTTC.

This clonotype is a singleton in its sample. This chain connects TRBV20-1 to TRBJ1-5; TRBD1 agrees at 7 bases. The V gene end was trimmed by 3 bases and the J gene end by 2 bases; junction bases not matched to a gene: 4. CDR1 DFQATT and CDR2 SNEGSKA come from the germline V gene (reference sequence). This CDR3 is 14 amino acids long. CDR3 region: CSASTDRGNQPQHF. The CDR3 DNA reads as TGCAGTGCTAGTACCGACAGGGGCAATCAGCCCCAGCATTTT.

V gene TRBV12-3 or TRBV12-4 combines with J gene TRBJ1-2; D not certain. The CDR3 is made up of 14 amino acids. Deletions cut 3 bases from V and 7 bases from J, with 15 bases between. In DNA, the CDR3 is TGTGCCAGCAGTTTCAGGCCACCCTCGGGTGGCTACACCTTC. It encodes CASSFRPPSGGYTF.

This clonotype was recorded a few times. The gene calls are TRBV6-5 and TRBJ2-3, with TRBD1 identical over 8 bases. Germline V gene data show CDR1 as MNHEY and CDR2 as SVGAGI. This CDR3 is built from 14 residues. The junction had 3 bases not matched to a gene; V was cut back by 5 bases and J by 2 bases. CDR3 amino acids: CASSRQGNTDTQYF. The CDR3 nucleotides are TGTGCCAGCAGTCGACAGGGGAACACAGATACGCAGTATTTT.

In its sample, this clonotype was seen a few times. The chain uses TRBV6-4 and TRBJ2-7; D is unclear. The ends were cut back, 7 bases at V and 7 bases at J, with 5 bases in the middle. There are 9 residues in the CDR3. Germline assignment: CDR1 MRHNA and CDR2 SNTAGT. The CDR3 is CASTQEQYF. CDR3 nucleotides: TGTGCCAGCACCCAGGAGCAGTACTTC.

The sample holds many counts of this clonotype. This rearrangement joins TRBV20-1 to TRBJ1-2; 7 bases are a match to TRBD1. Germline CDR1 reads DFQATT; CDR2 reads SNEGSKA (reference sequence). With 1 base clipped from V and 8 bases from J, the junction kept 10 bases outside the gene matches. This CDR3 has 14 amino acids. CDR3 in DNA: TGCAGTGCTAGAGTTAATCAGGGGGATGTAGGCTACACCTTC. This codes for CSARVNQGDVGYTF.

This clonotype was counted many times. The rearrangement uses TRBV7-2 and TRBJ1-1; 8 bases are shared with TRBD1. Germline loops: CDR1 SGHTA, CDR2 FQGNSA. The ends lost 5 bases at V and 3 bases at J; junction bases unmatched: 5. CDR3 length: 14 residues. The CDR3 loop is CASSLGQGYTEAFF. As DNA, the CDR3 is TGTGCCAGCAGCCTAGGACAGGGCTACACTGAAGCTTTCTTT.

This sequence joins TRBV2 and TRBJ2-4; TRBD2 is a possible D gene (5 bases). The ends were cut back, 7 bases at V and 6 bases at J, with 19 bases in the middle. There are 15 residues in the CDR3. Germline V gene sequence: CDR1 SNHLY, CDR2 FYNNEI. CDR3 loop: CASIPDLTVGNIQYF. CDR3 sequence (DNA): TGTGCCAGCATTCCGGACTTAACCGTGGGAAACATTCAGTACTTC.

The CDR3 nucleotides read TGCGCCAGCAGCTATAGTTCTGGGGGCTCCTCTGGAAACACCATATATTTT. This encodes CASSYSSGGSSGNTIYF. This sequence joins TRBV5-1 and TRBJ1-3; tentatively, D is TRBD1 (6 bases). V was shortened by 3 bases and J by 0 bases, with 16 bases between the two germline ends. The CDR3 is 17 amino acids. Germline V gene lookup returns CDR1 SGHRS and CDR2 YFSETQ.

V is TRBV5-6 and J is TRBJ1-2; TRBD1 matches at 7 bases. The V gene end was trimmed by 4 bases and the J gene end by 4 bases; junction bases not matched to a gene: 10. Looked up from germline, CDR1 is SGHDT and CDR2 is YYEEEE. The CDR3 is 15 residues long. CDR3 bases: TGTGCCAGCAGCCGTCCCCAGGGACAGATCTATGGCTACACCTTC. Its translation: CASSRPQGQIYGYTF. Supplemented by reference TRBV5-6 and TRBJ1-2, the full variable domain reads DAGVTQSPTHLIKTRGQQVTLRCSPKSGHDTVSWYQQALGQGPQFIFQYYEEEERQRGNFPDRFSGHQFPNYSSELNVNALLLGDSALYLCASSRPQGQIYGYTFGSGTRLTVV.

The CDR3 protein is CASSKGQDTDTQYF. The DNA for the CDR3 is TGTGCCAGTAGTAAGGGCCAGGACACAGATACGCAGTATTTT. This rearrangement joins TRBV19 to TRBJ2-3; D not certain. The germline V and J ends were trimmed by 4 bases and 2 bases, with 10 bases remaining between them. Germline V gives CDR1 LNHDA, CDR2 SQIVND (reference sequence). This CDR3 contains 14 residues. The variable domain in full, completed from reference TRBV19 and TRBJ2-3, reads DGGITQSPKYLFRKEGQNVTLSCEQNLNHDAMYWYRQDPGQGLRLIYYSQIVNDFQKGDIAEGYSVSREKKESFPLTVTSAQKNPTAFYLCASSKGQDTDTQYFGPGTRLTVL.

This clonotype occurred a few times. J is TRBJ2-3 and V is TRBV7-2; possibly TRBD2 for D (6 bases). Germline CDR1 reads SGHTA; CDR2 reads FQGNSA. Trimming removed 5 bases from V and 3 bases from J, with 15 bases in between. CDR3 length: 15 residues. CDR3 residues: CASSPTRVTTDTQYF. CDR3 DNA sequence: TGTGCCAGCAGCCCGACTAGGGTTACAACAGATACGCAGTATTTT.

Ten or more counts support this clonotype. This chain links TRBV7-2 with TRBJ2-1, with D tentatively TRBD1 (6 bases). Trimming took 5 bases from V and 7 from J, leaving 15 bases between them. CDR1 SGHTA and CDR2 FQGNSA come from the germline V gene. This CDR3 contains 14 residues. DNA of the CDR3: TGTGCCAGCAGCAAGGGGGACGGCGCAAATGAGCAGTTCTTC. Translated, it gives CASSKGDGANEQFF.

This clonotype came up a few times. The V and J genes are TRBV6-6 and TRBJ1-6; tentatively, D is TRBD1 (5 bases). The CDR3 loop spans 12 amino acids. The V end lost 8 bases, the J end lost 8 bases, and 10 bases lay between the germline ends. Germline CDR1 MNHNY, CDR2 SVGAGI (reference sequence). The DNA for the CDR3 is TGTGCCAGCCGTACGGGGGATTCACCCCTCCACTTT. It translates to CASRTGDSPLHF.

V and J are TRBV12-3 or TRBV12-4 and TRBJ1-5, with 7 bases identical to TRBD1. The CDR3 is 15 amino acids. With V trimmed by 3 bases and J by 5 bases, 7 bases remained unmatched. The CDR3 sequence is CASSFSRQGYQPQHF. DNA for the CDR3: TGTGCCAGCAGTTTTAGTCGACAGGGCTATCAGCCCCAGCATTTT.

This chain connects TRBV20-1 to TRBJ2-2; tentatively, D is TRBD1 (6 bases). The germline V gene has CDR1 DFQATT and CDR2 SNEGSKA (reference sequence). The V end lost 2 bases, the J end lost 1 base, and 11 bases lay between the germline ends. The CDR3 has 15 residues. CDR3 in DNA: TGCAGTGCTAGACCCGGACAGAAGAACACCGGGGAGCTGTTTTTT. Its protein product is CSARPGQKNTGELFF.

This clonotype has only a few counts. CDR3 amino acids: CAWRGYPTGSYEQYF. CDR3 nucleotide sequence: TGTGCCTGGAGAGGGTATCCGACAGGTTCCTACGAGCAGTACTTC. This chain joins TRBV30 and TRBJ2-7, with a tentative D call TRBD1 (6 bases). CDR1 and CDR2 (germline): GTSNPN, SVGIG (reference sequence). V was shortened by 3 bases and J by 1 base, with 16 bases between the two germline ends. The length of the CDR3 is 15 residues.

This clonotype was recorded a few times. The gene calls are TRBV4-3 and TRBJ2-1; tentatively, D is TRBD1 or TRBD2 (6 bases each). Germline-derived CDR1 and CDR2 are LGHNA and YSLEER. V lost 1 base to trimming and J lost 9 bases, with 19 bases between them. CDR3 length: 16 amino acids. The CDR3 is CASSQGGAPVGGEQFF. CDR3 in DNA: TGCGCCAGCAGCCAAGGGGGGGCACCCGTAGGAGGTGAGCAGTTCTTC.

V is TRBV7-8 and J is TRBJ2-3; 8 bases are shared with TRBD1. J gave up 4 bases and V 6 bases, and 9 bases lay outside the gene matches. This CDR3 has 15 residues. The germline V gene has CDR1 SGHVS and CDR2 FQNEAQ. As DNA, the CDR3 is TGTGCCAGCAGTTTGACAGGGGATCAAGCAGATACGCAGTATTTT. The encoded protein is CASSLTGDQADTQYF.

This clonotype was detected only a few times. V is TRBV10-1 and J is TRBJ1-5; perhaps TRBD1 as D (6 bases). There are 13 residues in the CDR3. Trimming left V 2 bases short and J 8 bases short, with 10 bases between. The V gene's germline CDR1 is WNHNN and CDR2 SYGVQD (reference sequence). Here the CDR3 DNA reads TGCGCCAGCAGTGAGCTCAGGGGCAAGCCCCAGCATTTT. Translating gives CASSELRGKPQHF.